The clone carrying this T cell receptor (beta chain) appeared once. Its target is not known. This entry comes from a study of Ad26.COV2.S vaccination and SARS-CoV-2 variants. Measured with immunoSEQ multiplex PCR; TCRdb has only the in-frame clones, and not every one. The sample holds about 350,000 clones, approximately 90% seen once. Sample treatment: roughly 18 received Ad26.COV2.S at low or high dose, single or two shots; five or six received placebo; per-sample allocation not given. Collection of the samples took place on day 63 after the first injection of vaccine or placebo. Germline CDR1 reads SGHRS; CDR2 reads YFSETQ. The CDR3 is made up of 16 amino acids. Trimming at V came to 4 bases and at J to 1 base, leaving 5 bases not matched to a gene. Overall study results and limits: Spike-specific TCR breadth in vaccine recipients exceeded that seen in placebo recipients.

The sequence came from a person between 18 and 59 years old who received the Ad26.COV2.S COVID-19 vaccine or a placebo. The chain joins TRBV5-1 to TRBJ2-3; 11 bases are shared with TRBD2. Material: peripheral blood, obtained in a trial of Ad26.COV2.S vaccine versus placebo. This chain's CDR3 is CASSMTSGTRTDTQYF. As DNA, the CDR3 is TGCGCCAGCAGCATGACTAGCGGGACTCGCACAGATACGCAGTATTTT.